This TCR beta chain is drawn from a study of immune heterogeneity within non-small cell lung tumors. For the study at large: Among the tumors, a few were squamous cell carcinomas, about 10 were non-squamous carcinomas and 1 was not otherwise specified. Study-wide findings and caveats: For the most part, the T-cell receptor beta clonotypes present at high frequency were distinct from one individual patient to the next. Local tumor mutational burden showed a correlation with local T-cell clonality that was moderate but significant (R 0.3 to 0.4).

The template for each sample was around 540 ng of genomic DNA, which had been extracted from bulk tumor tissue. While surgery was under way, several biopsies spaced far apart were taken per primary tumor. Untreated, newly diagnosed non-small cell lung cancer patients underwent curative surgery. Every donor was a newly diagnosed non-small cell lung cancer patient having surgery with curative intent. CDR3 length: 15 residues. The junction had 11 bases not matched to a gene; V was cut back by 8 bases and J by 3 bases. The germline V gene has CDR1 SGHRS and CDR2 YFSETQ. TCR beta CDR3 was amplified by multiplex PCR using 32 V and 13 J primers. One entry per CDR3 protein, called by TCRdb with MiXCR from the multiplex PCR reads. The data hold 14,000 to 15,000 distinct CDR3 sequences, with around 28% observed a single time. As concerns this clonotype: Its antigen is undetermined. This may stem from a read error, because a much larger clone lies one nucleotide away.

Sequenced sample: lung tumor tissue. The TCR comes from a man aged 35-49 years with non-small cell lung cancer. The rearrangement uses TRBV5-1 and TRBJ2-3; 8 positions agree with TRBD2. In nucleotides, the CDR3 is TGCGCCAGAAGGGGCTCCGGGACTAGAACAGATACGCAGTATTTT. Translated, it gives CARRGSGTRTDTQYF.